The 18 T cell receptor beta chains listed next were all sequenced from one sample in a study of T-cell reconstitution after alpha-beta-depleted transplantation in children. TCRbeta library preparation incorporated unique molecular identifiers. From the PCR reads, TCRdb called clonotypes with MiXCR, one entry per CDR3 protein. Of some 600,000 distinct CDR3 sequences listed, approximately 13% are singletons. Sequenced material: PBMCs, mostly from graft donor cells, taken 360 days after TCRalphabeta/CD19-depleted stem cell transplant. These receptors all come from a male patient aged 10-17 years who had a stem cell transplant for acute myeloid leukemia, so the T cells may come from the graft donor.

This clonotype came up a few times. The gene calls are TRBV20-1 and TRBJ2-5; 12 nucleotides match TRBD2. The germline CDR1 and CDR2 sequences are DFQATT and SNEGSKA (reference sequence). The CDR3 extends over 16 amino acids. V dropped 1 base and J dropped 5; count of bases not matched to a gene: 8. CDR3 loop: CSARAASGRARETQYF. CDR3 DNA: TGCAGTGCTAGAGCGGCTAGCGGGAGGGCCCGGGAGACCCAGTACTTC.

This clonotype was seen repeatedly, ten times or more. The rearrangement uses TRBV9 and TRBJ2-7; 8 nucleotides line up with TRBD2. J gave up 6 bases and V 4 bases, and 9 bases lay outside the gene matches. This CDR3 has 14 amino acids. In germline, CDR1 is SGDLS, CDR2 YYNGEE. This CDR3 is CASSPRQLAAEQYF. As DNA, the CDR3 is TGTGCCAGCAGCCCACGCCAACTAGCGGCCGAGCAGTACTTC.

This clonotype came up a few times. This CDR3 is CSVATAGSVSGELFF. CDR3 DNA: TGCAGCGTTGCTACGGCCGGTTCGGTATCCGGGGAGCTGTTTTTT. The rearrangement links TRBV29-1 to TRBJ2-2; no clear D. The CDR3 extends over 15 amino acids. The germline V gene has CDR1 SQVTM and CDR2 ANQGSEA. Trimming removed 4 bases at V and 6 bases at J, with 18 bases between.

This chain uses TRBV5-1 with TRBJ1-2; TRBD1 matches 8 bases. CDR3 length equals 15 residues. Trimming at V came to 4 bases and at J to 2 bases, leaving 7 bases not matched to a gene. Looked up from germline, CDR1 is SGHRS and CDR2 is YFSETQ. CDR3 amino acids: CASSNRTGSNYGYTF. The CDR3, as DNA: TGCGCCAGCAGCAATCGGACAGGGTCGAACTATGGCTACACCTTC.

This clonotype was observed many times. This chain joins TRBV25-1 and TRBJ2-7; 10 nucleotides agree with TRBD1. Germline assignment: CDR1 MGHDK and CDR2 SYGVNS. V gave up 5 bases and J gave up 3 bases; unmatched junction bases: 1. The CDR3 has 13 residues. The CDR3 bases are TGTGCCAGCAGTCGGACAGGGGGCTACGAGCAGTACTTC. As protein: CASSRTGGYEQYF.

CDR3 sequence: CASSLKLGVSEQFF. The CDR3, as DNA: TGTGCCAGCAGTTTAAAGTTAGGCGTTTCTGAGCAGTTCTTC. The rearrangement joins TRBV28 to TRBJ2-1, with D unclear. This CDR3 comprises 14 residues. The V gene's germline CDR1 is MDHEN and CDR2 SYDVKM. With 2 bases removed from V and 9 bases from J, the gap between germline ends came to 14 bases.

The V call is TRBV3-1, the J call TRBJ1-5, with TRBD1 as a possible D gene (5 bases). This CDR3 spans 16 amino acids. Germline V gene sequence: CDR1 LGHDT, CDR2 YNNKEL (reference sequence). Trimming shortened V by 2 bases and J by 3 bases, and 14 bases separated the two germline ends. CDR3 DNA sequence: TGTGCCAGCAGCCAATCCCCGGGACCGATCAATCAGCCCCAGCATTTT. Translating it yields CASSQSPGPINQPQHF. The full variable domain, completed using reference TRBV3-1 and TRBJ1-5, is DTAVSQTPKYLVTQMGNDKSIKCEQNLGHDTMYWYKQDSKKFLKIMFSYNNKELIINETVPNRFSPKSPDKAHLNLHINSLELGDSAVYFCASSQSPGPINQPQHFGDGTRLSIL.

The rearrangement uses TRBV14 and TRBJ2-7; D remains ambiguous. The CDR3 length is 13 residues. Trimming removed 4 bases from V and 2 bases from J, with 9 bases in between. Germline CDR1 and CDR2: SGHDN and FVKESK. DNA for the CDR3: TGTGCCAGCAGCCTAACAGTTACCTACGAGCAGTACTTC. This gives the protein CASSLTVTYEQYF.

In its sample, this clonotype was seen a few times. CDR3 nucleotides: TGTGCCAGCAGAGTCTTAGCGGGAGGGCCGAATGAGCAGTTCTTC. This gives the protein CASRVLAGGPNEQFF. The chain has TRBV28 and TRBJ2-1; TRBD2 matches at 11 bases. Trimming removed 6 bases from V and 7 bases from J; junction bases left unmatched: 8. Germline V CDR1 and CDR2: MDHEN, SYDVKM. The CDR3 spans 15 residues. The whole variable domain, remainder taken from reference TRBV28 and TRBJ2-1, is DVKVTQSSRYLVKRTGEKVFLECVQDMDHENMFWYRQDPGLGLRLIYFSYDVKMKEKGDIPEGYSVSREKKERFSLILESASTNQTSMYLCASRVLAGGPNEQFFGPGTRLTVL.

This chain links TRBV7-2 with TRBJ2-4; TRBD2 might be the D (5 bases). The CDR3 is 14 amino acids. V lost 3 bases to trimming and J lost 5 bases, with 11 bases between them. Per the germline V gene, CDR1 is SGHTA and CDR2 is FQGNSA. The CDR3 loop reads CASSFGGLQNIQYF. In nucleotides, the CDR3 is TGTGCCAGCAGCTTTGGCGGGCTGCAAAACATTCAGTACTTC.

The chain carries TRBV3-1 and TRBJ2-4; the D gene is possibly TRBD2 (5 bases). Germline CDR1 is LGHDT and CDR2 is YNNKEL (reference sequence). V dropped 0 bases and J dropped 4 bases, with 16 bases sitting between them. The CDR3 contains 17 residues. CDR3: CASSQDHPFAGKNIQYF. The CDR3 DNA follows: TGTGCCAGCAGCCAAGACCATCCGTTTGCGGGTAAAAACATTCAGTACTTC.

This clonotype was recorded at least ten times. V and J are TRBV5-5 and TRBJ2-1, with D tentatively TRBD1 or TRBD2 (5 bases each). CDR3 length: 16 amino acids. The V and J ends lost 0 bases and 7 bases respectively, with 17 bases between them. Germline CDR1 is SGHKS and CDR2 is YYEKEE (reference sequence). The CDR3 loop reads CASSLGPGRVFNEQFF. CDR3 sequence (DNA): TGTGCCAGCAGCTTGGGTCCGGGACGGGTTTTTAATGAGCAGTTCTTC.

This clonotype was seen many times. The chain has TRBV28 and TRBJ2-4, with no clear D. Looked up from germline, CDR1 is MDHEN and CDR2 is SYDVKM. Trimming cost V 4 bases and J 8 bases, with 12 bases left between them. The length of the CDR3 is 13 residues. The CDR3 DNA is TGTGCCAGCAGTTCAGACATAAGGGACATTCAGTACTTC. Encoded protein: CASSSDIRDIQYF.

The J gene is TRBJ1-1, the V gene TRBV19; no clear D. V was pared by 7 bases and J by 3 bases, with 6 bases between. Germline V lookup: CDR1 LNHDA, CDR2 SQIVND (reference sequence). The CDR3 runs to 11 residues. The CDR3 sequence is CASIWDTEAFF. DNA for the CDR3: TGTGCCAGTATCTGGGACACTGAAGCTTTCTTT.

This clonotype was recorded many times. This sequence joins TRBV15 and TRBJ2-2; TRBD1 or TRBD2 may be the D gene (5 bases each). V lost 0 bases and J lost 7, with 18 bases in between. In germline, CDR1 is LNHNV, CDR2 YYDKDF (reference sequence). There are 17 residues in the CDR3. The CDR3 DNA sequence: TGTGCCACCAGCAGAGATATAGGCCGTGGGGGATTCGGGGAGCTGTTTTTT. This translates into CATSRDIGRGGFGELFF.

This clonotype appeared many times. V gene TRBV15 combines with J gene TRBJ1-1; D might be TRBD1 (6 bases). Trimming shortened V by 4 bases and J by 3 bases, and 24 bases separated the two germline ends. CDR3 length equals 18 residues. The germline V gene has CDR1 LNHNV and CDR2 YYDKDF (reference sequence). CDR3 residues: CATSISPSTGIADTEAFF. Written as DNA, the CDR3 is TGTGCCACCAGCATTTCTCCATCAACAGGGATAGCGGACACTGAAGCTTTCTTT.

This chain links TRBV7-3 with TRBJ2-1; 11 nucleotides match TRBD2. The germline V gene has CDR1 SGHTA and CDR2 FQGTGA. V dropped 4 bases and J dropped 13; count of bases not matched to a gene: 6. The CDR3 runs to 13 residues. The CDR3: CASSSIAGGPQFF. In nucleotides, the CDR3 is TGTGCCAGCAGCTCGATAGCGGGAGGGCCACAGTTCTTC.

The table lists this clonotype with a few counts. J is TRBJ1-2 and V is TRBV24-1, with unresolved D. The CDR3 extends over 14 amino acids. Trimming shortened V by 2 bases and J by 8 bases, and 14 bases separated the two germline ends. The V gene's germline CDR1 is KGHDR and CDR2 SFDVKD. CDR3 protein: CATSDSPGLGGYTF. In DNA, the CDR3 is TGTGCCACCAGTGATTCGCCGGGCCTTGGGGGCTACACCTTC.